This TCR beta chain was sequenced during a study of PD-1 blockade in classical Hodgkin lymphoma. A remark on this clone: Its cognate antigen is unknown.

Brentuximab vedotin exposure varied, and every patient relapsed after autologous stem cell transplantation. Complete response, partial response or progressive disease was recorded as best response. Study-level points and caveats: Repertoire differences have undefined causes, possibly disease activity or prior therapy. Patients newly diagnosed and complete responders had comparable baseline diversity.

CDR3 length: 14 residues. The V gene's germline CDR1 is SGHRS and CDR2 YFSETQ. Trimming removed 0 bases at V and 4 bases at J, with 10 bases between. Profiling relied on immunoSEQ multiplex PCR, and the TCRdb table lists in-frame clones only, not all of them. The data contain some 45,000 clones, around nine tenths of them singletons. Sequencing was performed on peripheral blood mononuclear cells (PBMCs), taken at baseline. This sequence joins TRBV5-1 and TRBJ2-5; tentative D call: TRBD2 (6 bases). The sequence derives from a human donor with classical Hodgkin lymphoma. CDR3: CASSLDAGIETQYF. As DNA, the CDR3 is TGCGCCAGCAGCTTGGACGCGGGAATAGAGACCCAGTACTTC.